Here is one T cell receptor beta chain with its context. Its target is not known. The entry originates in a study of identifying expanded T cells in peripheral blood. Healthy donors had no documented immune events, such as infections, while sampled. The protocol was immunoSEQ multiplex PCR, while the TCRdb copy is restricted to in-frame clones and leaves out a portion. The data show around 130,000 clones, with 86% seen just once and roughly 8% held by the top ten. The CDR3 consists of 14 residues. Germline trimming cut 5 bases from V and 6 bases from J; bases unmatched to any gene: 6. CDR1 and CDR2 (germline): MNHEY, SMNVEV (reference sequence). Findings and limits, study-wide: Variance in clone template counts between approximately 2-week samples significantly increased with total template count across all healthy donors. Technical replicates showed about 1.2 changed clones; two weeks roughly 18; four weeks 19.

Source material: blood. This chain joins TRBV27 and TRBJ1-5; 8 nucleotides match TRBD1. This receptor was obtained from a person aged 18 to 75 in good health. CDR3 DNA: TGTGCCAGCAGTGTGACAGGGGCAGGTCAGCCCCAGCATTTT. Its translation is CASSVTGAGQPQHF.